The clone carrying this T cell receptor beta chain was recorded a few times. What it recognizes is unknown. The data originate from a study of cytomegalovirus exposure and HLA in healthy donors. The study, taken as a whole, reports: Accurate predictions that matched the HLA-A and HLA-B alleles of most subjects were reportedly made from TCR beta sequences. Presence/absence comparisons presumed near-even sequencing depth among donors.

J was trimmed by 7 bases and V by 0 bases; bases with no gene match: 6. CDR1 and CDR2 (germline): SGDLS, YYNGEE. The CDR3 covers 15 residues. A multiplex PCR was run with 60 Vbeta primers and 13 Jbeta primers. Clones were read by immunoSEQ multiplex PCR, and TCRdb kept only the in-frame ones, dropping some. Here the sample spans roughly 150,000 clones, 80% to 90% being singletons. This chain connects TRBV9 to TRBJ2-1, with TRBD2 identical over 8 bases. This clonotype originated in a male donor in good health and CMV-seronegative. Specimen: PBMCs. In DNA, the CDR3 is TGTGCCAGCAGCGTAGTCGGGGGGGCTGGTAATGAGCAGTTCTTC. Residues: CASSVVGGAGNEQFF.